These T cell receptor beta chains were read from a single sample in a study of OX40 agonist ivuxolimab in advanced cancers. TCRdb's table, derived via immunoSEQ multiplex PCR, lists solely in-frame clones and lacks some. This sample has 65,000 to 95,000 clones, with less than 95% found just once. Sequenced material: CD4+ or CD8+ T cells sorted from blood, taken in a trial of the OX40 agonist ivuxolimab. These receptor sequences come from an adult with an advanced solid tumor such as melanoma, head and neck, liver or kidney cancer. The CDR3 runs from the conserved cysteine through the conserved F or W. Fields, in order: J gene, D gene, V gene, clone size, CDR3 DNA, CDR3 protein. The D gene is left open where the match is weak. Size is stated for part of the rows, as once, few or many counts, or as a class when the clone is expanded.

j_call: TRBJ2-5; d_call: TRBD1; v_call: TRBV30; clone_size: -; cdr3_nt: TGTGCCTGGATGACAGGGATGGGAAAAGAGACCCAGTACTTC; cdr3_aa: CAWMTGMGKETQYF
j_call: TRBJ2-5; d_call: -; v_call: TRBV7-2; clone_size: -; cdr3_nt: TGTGCCAGCAGGCTCCTAGGTGGAGAGACCCAGTACTTC; cdr3_aa: CASRLLGGETQYF
j_call: TRBJ1-1; d_call: -; v_call: TRBV7-8; clone_size: -; cdr3_nt: TGTGCCAGCAGCTCCCTGACCAAGAACACTGAAGCTTTCTTT; cdr3_aa: CASSSLTKNTEAFF
j_call: TRBJ2-3; d_call: -; v_call: TRBV20-1; clone_size: -; cdr3_nt: TGCAGTGCTAGCAGGCTACCGCAGTATTTT; cdr3_aa: CSASRLPQYF
j_call: TRBJ2-1; d_call: TRBD2; v_call: TRBV19; clone_size: -; cdr3_nt: TGTGCCAGTAGTATGACCAGCGGGGTCTACAATGAGCAGTTCTTC; cdr3_aa: CASSMTSGVYNEQFF
j_call: TRBJ2-5; d_call: -; v_call: TRBV2; clone_size: -; cdr3_nt: TGTGCCAGTCTAAGACAAGAGACCCAGTACTTC; cdr3_aa: CASLRQETQYF
j_call: TRBJ1-4; d_call: TRBD1; v_call: TRBV4-1; clone_size: -; cdr3_nt: TGCGCCAGCAGCCATGGGACAGGAATACCTGAAAAACTGTTTTTT; cdr3_aa: CASSHGTGIPEKLFF
j_call: TRBJ1-1; d_call: -; v_call: TRBV18; clone_size: -; cdr3_nt: TGTGCCAGCTCACCAGCGGGCAGGGAGGGGAACACTGAAGCTTTCTTT; cdr3_aa: CASSPAGREGNTEAFF
j_call: TRBJ1-2; d_call: TRBD1; v_call: TRBV6-5; clone_size: -; cdr3_nt: TGTGCCAGCAGTTCCCCGGGGACAGCTACTAACTATGGCTACACCTTC; cdr3_aa: CASSSPGTATNYGYTF
j_call: TRBJ1-6; d_call: -; v_call: TRBV5-1; clone_size: -; cdr3_nt: TGCGCCAGCAGCTTGGCCTTCGGGTCGGCTTCACCCCTCCACTTT; cdr3_aa: CASSLAFGSASPLHF
j_call: TRBJ2-1; d_call: -; v_call: TRBV10-1; clone_size: -; cdr3_nt: TGCGCCAGCAGTGAGTCAAAAGGTGGAACCTACAATGAGCAGTTCTTC; cdr3_aa: CASSESKGGTYNEQFF
j_call: TRBJ1-5; d_call: TRBD1; v_call: TRBV15; clone_size: -; cdr3_nt: TGTGCCACCAGCAGTGGACAGGAATATAGCAATCAGCCCCAGCATTTT; cdr3_aa: CATSSGQEYSNQPQHF
j_call: TRBJ2-5; d_call: -; v_call: TRBV5-6; clone_size: -; cdr3_nt: TGTGCCAGCAGCACGATTCCCTTCCTAGAGACCCAGTACTTC; cdr3_aa: CASSTIPFLETQYF
j_call: TRBJ1-1; d_call: -; v_call: TRBV18; clone_size: -; cdr3_nt: TGTGCCAGCTCCTCATCTTCTTACGGCCCCGCCACTGAAGCTTTCTTT; cdr3_aa: CASSSSSYGPATEAFF
j_call: TRBJ1-1; d_call: TRBD1; v_call: TRBV5-1; clone_size: -; cdr3_nt: TGCGCCAGCAGCTTAAGAAAGGACCTAGACAGGGGCACTGAAGCTTTCTTT; cdr3_aa: CASSLRKDLDRGTEAFF
j_call: TRBJ2-3; d_call: TRBD2; v_call: TRBV9; clone_size: -; cdr3_nt: TGTGCCAGCAGCGTAGGAATAGCGGGGGCCACAACGCAGTATTTT; cdr3_aa: CASSVGIAGATTQYF
j_call: TRBJ1-1; d_call: -; v_call: TRBV6-5; clone_size: -; cdr3_nt: TGTGCCAGCAGTTACTCAGGACGCGCTTTCTTT; cdr3_aa: CASSYSGRAFF
j_call: TRBJ1-4; d_call: -; v_call: TRBV4-1; clone_size: -; cdr3_nt: TGCGCCAGCAGCCAAGATTCCCACAGGCAAACTTTCTTAGGTGAAAAACTGTTTTTT; cdr3_aa: CASSQDSHRQTFLGEKLFF
j_call: TRBJ1-1; d_call: -; v_call: TRBV28; clone_size: -; cdr3_nt: TGTGCCAGCAGTTTAACAGGTTTTCCTGAAGCTTTCTTT; cdr3_aa: CASSLTGFPEAFF
j_call: TRBJ2-7; d_call: -; v_call: TRBV6-5; clone_size: -; cdr3_nt: TGTGCCAGCAGCCGCGTTGGGGGACAGCAGTACTTC; cdr3_aa: CASSRVGGQQYF
j_call: TRBJ1-4; d_call: -; v_call: TRBV7-9; clone_size: -; cdr3_nt: TGTGCCAGCAGCTTAGCTGGTGCTAATGAAAAACTGTTTTTT; cdr3_aa: CASSLAGANEKLFF
j_call: TRBJ2-5; d_call: -; v_call: TRBV5-1; clone_size: -; cdr3_nt: TGCGCCAGCAGCCCCGAGGCCGGAGAAGAGACCCAGTACTTC; cdr3_aa: CASSPEAGEETQYF
j_call: TRBJ2-3; d_call: -; v_call: TRBV29-1; clone_size: -; cdr3_nt: TGCAGCGTTGAAGATCTTAGAGAAACCACAGATACGCAGTATTTT; cdr3_aa: CSVEDLRETTDTQYF
j_call: TRBJ2-3; d_call: TRBD1; v_call: TRBV10-3; clone_size: -; cdr3_nt: TGTGCCACCCAGGGACAGTCTTCCACAGATACGCAGTATTTT; cdr3_aa: CATQGQSSTDTQYF
j_call: TRBJ2-5; d_call: -; v_call: TRBV28; clone_size: -; cdr3_nt: TGTGCCAGCAGCCTCCTAGGAGAGACCCAGTACTTC; cdr3_aa: CASSLLGETQYF
j_call: TRBJ1-2; d_call: -; v_call: TRBV14; clone_size: -; cdr3_nt: TGTGCCAGCAGCCAGGGTTTCGACTATGGCTACACCTTC; cdr3_aa: CASSQGFDYGYTF
j_call: TRBJ2-3; d_call: -; v_call: TRBV18; clone_size: -; cdr3_nt: TGTGCCAGCTCCGCAGGGGCGGGGCCGGGATATACGCAGTATTTT; cdr3_aa: CASSAGAGPGYTQYF
j_call: TRBJ1-6; d_call: -; v_call: TRBV7-8; clone_size: few; cdr3_nt: TGTGCCAGCAGCTTGTATTATTCACCCCTCCACTTT; cdr3_aa: CASSLYYSPLHF
j_call: TRBJ2-6; d_call: -; v_call: TRBV30; clone_size: -; cdr3_nt: TGTGCCTGGAACTGGGGGTCTGGGGCCAACGTCCTGACTTTC; cdr3_aa: CAWNWGSGANVLTF
j_call: TRBJ2-2; d_call: TRBD2; v_call: TRBV7-2; clone_size: -; cdr3_nt: TGTGCCAGCAGCTTACAGGGACTAGCAGTGACCGGGGAGCTGTTTTTT; cdr3_aa: CASSLQGLAVTGELFF
j_call: TRBJ2-1; d_call: -; v_call: TRBV29-1; clone_size: -; cdr3_nt: TGCAGCGTTGGGTGGCAGTTTTACAATGAGCAGTTCTTC; cdr3_aa: CSVGWQFYNEQFF
j_call: TRBJ1-2; d_call: TRBD1; v_call: TRBV5-1; clone_size: -; cdr3_nt: TGCGCCAGCAGCATGGACAGGGACTATGGCTACACCTTC; cdr3_aa: CASSMDRDYGYTF
j_call: TRBJ1-1; d_call: -; v_call: TRBV5-1; clone_size: -; cdr3_nt: TGCGCCAGCAGCTTGGAGGCGTTAGGGGACACTGAAGCTTTCTTT; cdr3_aa: CASSLEALGDTEAFF
j_call: TRBJ2-2; d_call: -; v_call: TRBV19; clone_size: -; cdr3_nt: TGTGCCAGTAGTATATGGTTTCCCGGGGAGCTGTTTTTT; cdr3_aa: CASSIWFPGELFF
j_call: TRBJ1-4; d_call: -; v_call: TRBV18; clone_size: -; cdr3_nt: TGTGCCAGCTCAAAGCCCTTGAATGAAAAACTGTTTTTT; cdr3_aa: CASSKPLNEKLFF